One sample yielded the 22 T cell receptor beta chains listed below, sequenced in a study of blood T cell repertoires in COVID-19. Profiling relied on immunoSEQ multiplex PCR, and the TCRdb table lists in-frame clones only, not all of them. Of roughly 250,000 clones listed, 84% were seen once; the top ten hold under 4.5%. Sequenced: peripheral blood. These receptors came from a middle-aged man with acute or convalescent COVID-19.

The chain is built from TRBV9 and TRBJ2-7, with 10 positions matching TRBD2. There are 17 residues in the CDR3. V lost 0 bases, J lost 2 bases, and 8 bases stayed unmatched. In germline, CDR1 is SGDLS, CDR2 YYNGEE. For the CDR3, the DNA is TGTGCCAGCAGCGTAGCCGGGGGACTAGCGAATACCTACGAGCAGTACTTC. Its protein is CASSVAGGLANTYEQYF.

This clone was found once. The chain combines TRBV28 with TRBJ2-3; TRBD2 matches 11 bases. The CDR3 extends over 15 amino acids. The V gene end was trimmed by 8 bases and the J gene end by 2 bases; junction bases not matched to a gene: 6. Germline CDR1 and CDR2: MDHEN and SYDVKM. The CDR3 DNA reads TGTGCCAGCGCCGGGACTAGCGGAATCACAGATACGCAGTATTTT. Translated: CASAGTSGITDTQYF.

This sequence joins TRBV25-1 and TRBJ1-2; weak D call: TRBD1 (6 bases). V lost 1 base and J lost 8, with 14 bases in between. The CDR3 totals 14 residues. Germline V gives CDR1 MGHDK, CDR2 SYGVNS. CDR3 loop: CASSELTGSGGYTF. In nucleotides, the CDR3 is TGTGCCAGCAGTGAATTAACAGGGTCGGGGGGCTACACCTTC.

The chain couples TRBV2 to TRBJ1-6; possibly TRBD1 for D (6 bases). This CDR3 contains 11 residues. CDR1 and CDR2 (germline): SNHLY, FYNNEI. V lost 3 bases and J lost 15, with 9 bases in between. DNA of the CDR3: TGTGCCAGCAGTGACGGGGGGCTCCTCCACTTT. It specifies CASSDGGLLHF. Looking up the rest from reference TRBV2 and TRBJ1-6 gives the full variable domain: EPEVTQTPSHQVTQMGQEVILRCVPISNHLYFYWYRQILGQKVEFLVSFYNNEISEKSEIFDDQFSVERPDGSNFTLKIRSTKLEDSAMYFCASSDGGLLHFGNGTRLTVT.

This chain links TRBV15 with TRBJ2-7; the D is unclear. CDR1 and CDR2 from the germline V gene are LNHNV and YYDKDF (reference sequence). V dropped 5 bases and J dropped 4 bases, with 12 bases sitting between them. CDR3 length: 13 amino acids. DNA for the CDR3: TGTGCCACCAGCGTAAATACTGCGTACGAGCAGTACTTC. Residues: CATSVNTAYEQYF.

The gene calls are TRBV28 and TRBJ2-1, with 10 nucleotides matching TRBD2. The germline V gene has CDR1 MDHEN and CDR2 SYDVKM. With V trimmed by 7 bases and J by 4 bases, 7 bases remained unmatched. CDR3 length equals 15 residues. DNA of the CDR3: TGTGCCAGCAACCTACTAGCGGGGCAATACAATGAGCAGTTCTTC. This translates into CASNLLAGQYNEQFF.

The chain is built from TRBV19 and TRBJ1-1; D is uncertain. The CDR3 totals 12 residues. Germline CDR1 reads LNHDA; CDR2 reads SQIVND (reference sequence). The V gene lost 8 bases and the J gene lost 3 bases, with 10 bases spanning the gap. The chain's CDR3 is CASGSRYTEAFF. CDR3 nucleotides: TGTGCCAGTGGCTCACGTTACACTGAAGCTTTCTTT.

This clone has just a few counts. The chain recombines TRBV7-9 with TRBJ2-7; 7 bases map to TRBD2. In germline, CDR1 is SEHNR, CDR2 FQNEAQ (reference sequence). The CDR3 is made up of 15 amino acids. V dropped 0 bases and J dropped 0; count of bases not matched to a gene: 2. The CDR3 region is CASSLAGGLSYEQYF. CDR3 sequence (DNA): TGTGCCAGCAGCTTAGCGGGAGGGCTCTCCTACGAGCAGTACTTC.

Written as DNA, the CDR3 is TGTGCCAGTAGTATAGCCAGGGCTAATGAAAAACTGTTTTTT. Its translation is CASSIARANEKLFF. V is TRBV19 and J is TRBJ1-4, with a weak D call TRBD1 (5 bases). The V gene's germline CDR1 is LNHDA and CDR2 SQIVND (reference sequence). The CDR3 covers 14 residues. V was shortened by 1 base and J by 3 bases, with 6 bases between the two germline ends. Looking up the rest from reference TRBV19 and TRBJ1-4 gives the full variable domain: DGGITQSPKYLFRKEGQNVTLSCEQNLNHDAMYWYRQDPGQGLRLIYYSQIVNDFQKGDIAEGYSVSREKKESFPLTVTSAQKNPTAFYLCASSIARANEKLFFGSGTQLSVL.

In this sample, this clone turned up a few times. This chain joins TRBV10-2 and TRBJ1-4; D gene unclear. With 6 bases removed from V and 8 bases from J, the gap between germline ends came to 10 bases. The CDR3 is made up of 12 amino acids. Germline loops: CDR1 WSHSY, CDR2 SAAADI. The CDR3 region is CASRTPGEKLFF. The CDR3 nucleotides read TGCGCCAGCAGGACCCCCGGGGAAAAACTGTTTTTT.

The gene calls are TRBV5-1 and TRBJ2-2; possible D gene TRBD1, 6 bases. CDR1 and CDR2 (germline): SGHRS, YFSETQ. The length of the CDR3 is 16 residues. V lost 0 bases and J lost 3, with 12 bases in between. Written as DNA, the CDR3 is TGCGCCAGCAGCTTGGGGGGGCGACTGTACACCGGGGAGCTGTTTTTT. Protein: CASSLGGRLYTGELFF.

This sequence joins TRBV7-9 and TRBJ2-7, with 7 positions matching TRBD1. This CDR3 is built from 15 residues. With V trimmed by 4 bases and J by 2 bases, 8 bases remained unmatched. CDR1 and CDR2 from the germline V gene are SEHNR and FQNEAQ (reference sequence). CDR3 protein: CASSYNNRGTYEQYF. CDR3 in DNA: TGTGCCAGCAGCTACAATAACAGGGGAACCTACGAGCAGTACTTC.

The CDR3 coding sequence is TGTGCCAGCAGCGGTAGCCGGACTAGCGGCTACGAGCAGTACTTC. Amino acids: CASSGSRTSGYEQYF. The chain employs TRBV7-8 and TRBJ2-7; 10 nucleotides agree with TRBD2. The CDR3 is made up of 15 amino acids. Trimming took 5 bases from V and 3 from J; bases not matched to a gene: 7. In germline, CDR1 is SGHVS, CDR2 FQNEAQ.

V is TRBV13 and J is TRBJ2-2; 11 bases are shared with TRBD2. The V segment lost 5 bases and the J segment 6 bases; nucleotides outside the gene matches: 17. CDR1 and CDR2 from the germline V gene are PRHDT and FYEKMQ (reference sequence). The CDR3 runs to 19 residues. CDR3: CASSGQPRLAGGRAGELFF. CDR3 in DNA: TGTGCCAGCAGCGGCCAACCCCGCTTAGCGGGAGGGCGGGCCGGGGAGCTGTTTTTT.

CDR3 loop: CASSPPGGGETQYF. Here the CDR3 DNA reads TGTGCCAGCAGCCCCCCAGGGGGCGGGGAGACCCAGTACTTC. The chain has TRBV4-2 and TRBJ2-5, with 8 bases fitting TRBD1. CDR3 length equals 14 residues. Germline values: CDR1 LGHNA, CDR2 YNFKEQ. V lost 4 bases, J lost 5 bases, and 6 bases stayed unmatched.

This chain connects TRBV3-1 (or the pseudogene TRBV3-2) to TRBJ2-7, with a weak D call TRBD2 (5 bases). V lost 0 bases and J lost 8, with 8 bases in between. CDR1 is LGHDT, CDR2 YNNKEL, per germline (reference sequence). The CDR3 is 12 residues long. The CDR3 DNA follows: TGTGCCAGCAGCCAAGAGGGGAGTAAGCAGTACTTC. It specifies CASSQEGSKQYF.

The rearrangement joins TRBV14 to TRBJ2-3, with 12 bases that match TRBD2. With V trimmed by 4 bases and J by 4 bases, 9 bases remained unmatched. Germline V lookup: CDR1 SGHDN, CDR2 FVKESK. CDR3 length equals 17 residues. The DNA for the CDR3 is TGTGCCAGCAGCCTCATGACTAGCGGGAGTGGTGCAGATACGCAGTATTTT. Protein product: CASSLMTSGSGADTQYF.

The chain carries TRBV5-1 and TRBJ1-5, with TRBD1 as a possible D gene (6 bases). This CDR3 is built from 13 residues. Germline CDR1 is SGHRS and CDR2 is YFSETQ. V was pared by 4 bases and J by 5 bases, with 10 bases between. The CDR3 DNA reads as TGCGCCAGCAGCCCGGACAGTGATCAGCCCCAGCATTTT. This encodes CASSPDSDQPQHF.

This chain links TRBV5-4 with TRBJ1-2; 7 bases agree with TRBD1. The germline CDR1 and CDR2 sequences are SGHNT and YYREEE (reference sequence). V was pared by 0 bases and J by 2 bases, with 4 bases of the junction left unmatched. The CDR3 contains 15 residues. The DNA of the CDR3 is TGTGCCAGCAGCTTGGATAGGGGACAGAACTATGGCTACACCTTC. This sequence encodes CASSLDRGQNYGYTF.

This chain uses TRBV12-5 with TRBJ2-3; the match to TRBD2 covers 10 bases. Germline CDR1 reads LGHNT; CDR2 reads FRNRAP. V dropped 3 bases and J dropped 4; count of bases not matched to a gene: 4. The CDR3 has 15 amino acids. Here the CDR3 reads CASGLAGGPADTQYF. CDR3 DNA: TGTGCTAGTGGTTTAGCGGGAGGGCCCGCAGATACGCAGTATTTT.

This clone was detected once. CDR3 residues: CASSGRGVATDTQYF. CDR3 nucleotide sequence: TGTGCCAGCAGCGGGAGGGGGGTAGCTACAGATACGCAGTATTTT. The J gene is TRBJ2-3, the V gene TRBV25-1; 8 bases agree with TRBD2. CDR3 length equals 15 residues. The trim removed 6 bases at V and 3 bases at J, leaving 8 bases unmatched. Germline V gene data show CDR1 as MGHDK and CDR2 as SYGVNS.

The DNA of the CDR3 is TGTGCCAGCACCCACCCAGGGACAGGGGTCGCGGGTAGTGAAAAACTGTTTTTT. Protein sequence: CASTHPGTGVAGSEKLFF. This chain joins TRBV28 and TRBJ1-4, with 10 bases lining up with TRBD1. Looked up from germline, CDR1 is MDHEN and CDR2 is SYDVKM. The CDR3 covers 18 residues. Losses at the gene ends were 7 bases for V and 7 bases for J; bases not matched to a gene: 18. The variable domain in full, completed from reference TRBV28 and TRBJ1-4, reads DVKVTQSSRYLVKRTGEKVFLECVQDMDHENMFWYRQDPGLGLRLIYFSYDVKMKEKGDIPEGYSVSREKKERFSLILESASTNQTSMYLCASTHPGTGVAGSEKLFFGSGTQLSVL.